Each of the 5 T cell receptor beta chains below was sequenced from the same sample in a study of T cells in Graves' hyperthyroidism and ophthalmopathy. Amplification yielded TCR beta CDR3 regions, with RNA transcripts as the source. A first-round RT-PCR of the TCR CDR3 used the HTBI primer set. TCRdb fed the multiplex PCR reads into MiXCR, producing one record per CDR3 protein. The top ten hold around 30% of the sample, which has about 760,000 distinct CDR3 sequences, 30% to 40% seen once. Sequenced sample: blood. Receptor source: a woman between 35 and 50 years old with Graves' hyperthyroidism.

This clonotype was detected a few times. Mismatch with germline at one junction end may stem from a read error. The chain combines TRBV7-2 with TRBJ1-5, with no clear D. The CDR3 is made up of 14 amino acids. Germline V gives CDR1 SGHTA, CDR2 FQGNSA. The CDR3 sequence: CASSQGLGNQPQHF. CDR3 bases: TGCGCCAGCAGCCAAGGGCTAGGGAATCAGCCCCAGCATTTT.

This clonotype occurred a few times. This chain connects TRBV7-9 to TRBJ2-5; D might be TRBD1 or TRBD2, each matching 5 bases. CDR3 length: 15 residues. Germline lookup yields CDR1 SEHNR and CDR2 FQNEAQ (reference sequence). V was trimmed by 7 bases and J by 5 bases, leaving 20 bases between them. CDR3 sequence (DNA): TGTGCCAGCATCAGGGACCCGCTAGCCGGGGAGACCCAGTACTTC. This codes for CASIRDPLAGETQYF.

The table lists this clonotype with a few counts. The rearrangement links TRBV6-2 or TRBV6-3 to TRBJ2-5; D call uncertain. From germline, CDR1 is MNHEY and CDR2 SVGEGT. The CDR3 spans 15 residues. V lost 0 bases and J lost 1, with 9 bases in between. The CDR3 here is CASSYSKASQETQYF. The CDR3 DNA reads TGTGCCAGCAGTTACTCGAAGGCAAGCCAAGAGACCCAGTACTTC.

This clonotype was seen a handful of times. The chain carries TRBV20-1 and TRBJ1-5; D is unclear. The CDR3 sequence is 15 residues long. Germline loops: CDR1 DFQATT, CDR2 SNEGSKA (reference sequence). The V end lost 3 bases, the J end lost 5 bases, and 17 bases lay between the germline ends. The CDR3 bases are TGCAGTGCTAGCCCCATGGGAAATGGAGATCAGCCCCAGCATTTT. It codes for CSASPMGNGDQPQHF.

The V and J genes are TRBV12-3 or TRBV12-4 and TRBJ1-1; 9 positions agree with TRBD1. The ends lost 8 bases at V and 3 bases at J; junction bases unmatched: 10. The CDR3 totals 15 residues. CDR3 coding DNA: TGTGCCAGCCGAGAAACAGGGGGCTTTGACACTGAAGCTTTCTTT. Translation: CASRETGGFDTEAFF.